The source of this T cell receptor (beta chain) is a study of human T cells and chemical hapten exposure. Described time point: patch test 1, 2 weeks after DPC sensitization. Documented treatment: therapeutic diphenylcyclopropenone sensitization with weekly scalp DPC. Germline V gene lookup returns CDR1 GTSNPN and CDR2 SVGIG (reference sequence). V dropped 7 bases and J dropped 1 base, with 13 bases sitting between them. The CDR3 is made up of 14 amino acids. TCRdb used MiXCR to reprocess the RACE reads, holding one entry per CDR3 protein. This sample has around 120,000 distinct CDR3 sequences, with approximately 11% found just once. This clonotype was seen many times.

The sample was whole blood, taken in connection with sensitization to the hapten diphenylcyclopropenone (DPC). The chain combines TRBV30 with TRBJ2-2; D is uncertain. The clonotype originates from a woman between 40 and 55 years old with alopecia areata. Some clones in this sample may be carry-over from other donors' samples. The CDR3 here is CASPIGRNTGELFF. As DNA, the CDR3 is TGTGCCTCTCCAATCGGACGGAACACCGGGGAGCTGTTTTTT.